This TCR beta chain is from a study of response to subunit inactivated influenza vaccine. TCRdb ran MiXCR on the RT-PCR reads and lists one entry per CDR3 protein. The sample has hundreds of thousands of distinct CDR3 sequences; approximately 14% are singletons. Study-wide results and limits: Authors suggested each seasonal flu vaccination may recruit only limited numbers of new T cells.

The CDR3 is made up of 15 amino acids. Trimming took 4 bases from V and 3 from J, leaving 15 bases between them. Germline-derived CDR1 and CDR2 are SGHNT and YYREEE (reference sequence). There are a few counts of this clonotype. Its antigen is unidentified. The TCR comes from a man aged 50 or older who received an inactivated influenza vaccine. The chain recombines TRBV5-4 with TRBJ2-3, with unresolved D. Material: PBMCs from blood, obtained 11 to 12 days after vaccination. The CDR3 sequence: CASSAGSPRTDTQYF. DNA of the CDR3: TGTGCCAGCAGCGCCGGGTCTCCAAGGACAGATACGCAGTATTTT.